Following are 27 T cell receptor beta chains from one sample sequenced in a study of cytotoxic CD8 clonotypes in ibrutinib-treated CLL. Libraries were prepared by immunoSEQ multiplex PCR; TCRdb keeps only in-frame clonotypes and omits some of them. The profile covers about 140,000 clones, with 70% to 90% appearing a single time and approximately 7.6% taken by the ten largest. Sample: PBMCs, taken after 36 months of ibrutinib treatment. All receptors come from a human donor with chronic lymphocytic leukemia.

V and J are TRBV15 and TRBJ1-2, with a weak D call TRBD1 (6 bases). CDR1 and CDR2 from the germline V gene are LNHNV and YYDKDF (reference sequence). Trimming pared 0 bases from V and 3 bases from J, leaving 11 bases between. The CDR3 sequence is 15 residues long. The DNA for the CDR3 is TGTGCCACCAGCAGAGATTCTACAGGGTACTATGGCTACACCTTC. This translates into CATSRDSTGYYGYTF.

The chain employs TRBV5-6 and TRBJ2-1; D is perhaps TRBD1 (6 bases). The CDR3 extends over 16 amino acids. Germline-derived CDR1 and CDR2 are SGHDT and YYEEEE. The V gene lost 6 bases and the J gene lost 4 bases, with 20 bases spanning the gap. The CDR3 nucleotides read TGTGCCAGCACCACAACCCGGCAGGGGTCGTACAATGAGCAGTTCTTC. Translated: CASTTTRQGSYNEQFF.

This clone showed up just once. The chain uses TRBV7-3 and TRBJ2-1; TRBD2 might be the D (6 bases). This CDR3 is built from 14 residues. Germline V gene lookup returns CDR1 SGHTA and CDR2 FQGTGA. Between the trimmed V and J ends, which lost 5 bases and 7 bases, there was a span of 15 bases. The CDR3 here is CASSPQTTRNEQFF. As DNA, the CDR3 is TGTGCCAGCAGCCCCCAAACGACTAGGAATGAGCAGTTCTTC.

The chain uses TRBV7-8 and TRBJ1-4; no clear D. Trimming removed 3 bases from V and 0 bases from J, with 14 bases in between. CDR1 is SGHVS and CDR2 is FQNEAQ in the germline V gene. This CDR3 is built from 17 residues. Written as DNA, the CDR3 is TGTGCCAGCAGCTTTGAACAGTTTATCGCAACTAATGAAAAACTGTTTTTT. Translated, it gives CASSFEQFIATNEKLFF. The full variable domain, with the rest looked up from reference TRBV7-8 and TRBJ1-4, is GAGVSQSPRYKVAKRGQDVALRCDPISGHVSLFWYQQALGQGPEFLTYFQNEAQLDKSGLPSDRFFAERPEGSVSTLKIQRTQQEDSAVYLCASSFEQFIATNEKLFFGSGTQLSVL.

Only one count was recorded for this clone. V and J are TRBV6-6 and TRBJ2-5, with 14 positions matching TRBD2. Germline CDR1 and CDR2: MNHNY and SVGAGI (reference sequence). After removal of 5 bases from V and 5 bases from J, the junction contained 7 bases not matched to a gene. The CDR3 has 16 residues. CDR3 DNA sequence: TGTGCCAGCAGTCGCCGGACTAGCGGGGGGAAGGAGACCCAGTACTTC. This gives the protein CASSRRTSGGKETQYF.

As concerns this clone: This CDR3 is also generated by other DNA sequences in the sample. The chain couples TRBV5-1 to TRBJ2-7, with TRBD2 identical over 8 bases. The length of the CDR3 is 15 residues. The ends lost 0 bases at V and 1 base at J; junction bases unmatched: 3. Germline CDR1 reads SGHRS; CDR2 reads YFSETQ. CDR3 sequence reads: CASSLVAGGSYEQYF. For the CDR3, the DNA is TGCGCCAGCAGCTTGGTTGCGGGGGGTTCCTACGAGCAGTACTTC.

This chain links TRBV6-5 with TRBJ2-7, with 10 bases that match TRBD1. The CDR3 runs 14 residues. Germline CDR1 and CDR2: MNHEY and SVGAGI. The DNA of the CDR3 is TGTGTCACCCGTACCGGGACAGGGGTAGGCGAGCAGTACTTC. It translates to CVTRTGTGVGEQYF.

The V gene is TRBV5-3, the J gene TRBJ2-3, with D uncertain. TRBV5-3 is annotated as an ORF whose role is uncertain. Trimming removed 3 bases from V and 4 bases from J, with 12 bases in between. The CDR3 totals 14 residues. The CDR3 coding sequence is TGTGCCAGAAGCTCCGCCCCGATCGCAGATACGCAGTATTTT. It encodes CARSSAPIADTQYF.

This chain connects TRBV5-1 to TRBJ2-3; D unresolved. With 3 bases removed from V and 1 base from J, the gap between germline ends came to 12 bases. This CDR3 is 15 amino acids long. CDR1 and CDR2 from the germline V gene are SGHRS and YFSETQ. DNA of the CDR3: TGCGCCAGCAGCTCCTCCTCCCAGGGCACAGATACGCAGTATTTT. This sequence encodes CASSSSSQGTDTQYF.

The chain links TRBV5-1 to TRBJ2-1; tentative D call: TRBD1 (5 bases). The germline gives CDR1 SGHRS, CDR2 YFSETQ. The CDR3 covers 15 residues. With 2 bases removed from V and 10 bases from J, the gap between germline ends came to 19 bases. The CDR3 loop is CASSFTGPSQKEQFF. CDR3 sequence (DNA): TGCGCCAGCAGCTTCACAGGACCCTCACAGAAGGAGCAGTTCTTC.

The V and J genes are TRBV4-1 and TRBJ2-7, with D perhaps TRBD1 (7 bases). There are 15 residues in the CDR3. Trimming shortened V by 6 bases and J by 0 bases, and 15 bases separated the two germline ends. Germline V gene lookup returns CDR1 MGHRA and CDR2 YSYEKL. The DNA of the CDR3 is TGCGCCAGCAGTTTGGCAGGGGGGTTCTCCTACGAGCAGTACTTC. It is translated as CASSLAGGFSYEQYF.

This clone was picked up one time. The rearrangement uses TRBV7-9 and TRBJ1-5; weak D call: TRBD1 (6 bases). With 1 base removed from V and 1 base from J, the gap between germline ends came to 11 bases. Looked up from germline, CDR1 is SEHNR and CDR2 is FQNEAQ (reference sequence). The CDR3 runs to 16 residues. The CDR3 here is CASSLGLGASNQPQHF. The DNA for the CDR3 is TGTGCCAGCAGCTTAGGGTTGGGGGCAAGCAATCAGCCCCAGCATTTT.

The chain recombines TRBV7-7 with TRBJ2-7; 7 nucleotides match TRBD2. Germline V gene sequence: CDR1 SSHAT, CDR2 FNYEAQ (reference sequence). V shed 5 bases and J 3 bases; nucleotides not matched to a gene: 7. The CDR3 is 14 residues long. In nucleotides, the CDR3 is TGTGCCAGCAGCGCAACGCCGGGGGGCTACGAGCAGTACTTC. It specifies CASSATPGGYEQYF.

This chain links TRBV18 with TRBJ2-2, with D unclear. This CDR3 has 16 residues. The germline V gene encodes CDR1 KGHSH and CDR2 LQKENI. V lost 0 bases and J lost 5, with 13 bases in between. CDR3 protein: CASSPPRSSGTGELFF. The CDR3 DNA is TGTGCCAGCTCACCACCGAGGAGTAGTGGTACCGGGGAGCTGTTTTTT.

The gene calls are TRBV29-1 and TRBJ1-1; 10 bases line up with TRBD1. CDR1 and CDR2 (germline): SQVTM, ANQGSEA. This CDR3 is 13 amino acids long. V gave up 3 bases and J gave up 5 bases; unmatched junction bases: 3. The CDR3 bases are TGCAGCGTTGAGGACAGGGGGGGGACTGAAGCTTTCTTT. It encodes CSVEDRGGTEAFF.

The V call is TRBV6-5, the J call TRBJ1-2, with D perhaps TRBD1 (6 bases). The CDR3 is made up of 14 amino acids. Germline loops: CDR1 MNHEY, CDR2 SVGAGI. V was cut by 0 bases and J by 3 bases, with 8 bases left in between. The CDR3 nucleotides read TGTGCCAGCAGTTACTCAGGGGGAGACTATGGCTACACCTTC. Translation: CASSYSGGDYGYTF.

V gene TRBV7-3 combines with J gene TRBJ1-2; D perhaps matches TRBD1 (6 bases). The CDR3 totals 13 residues. The V end was cut by 4 bases, the J end by 5 bases, with 11 bases between. Germline assignment: CDR1 SGHTA and CDR2 FQGTGA. This chain's CDR3 is CASSSQDRYGYTF. In DNA, the CDR3 is TGTGCCAGCAGCTCCCAGGACAGATATGGCTACACCTTC.

The CDR3 sequence: CASSLDGNQPQHF. In DNA form, the CDR3 reads TGTGCCAGCAGCCTTGATGGGAATCAGCCCCAGCATTTT. This sequence joins TRBV5-6 and TRBJ1-5; D gene uncertain. The germline CDR1 and CDR2 sequences are SGHDT and YYEEEE. Trimming removed 4 bases from V and 4 bases from J, with 9 bases in between. The CDR3 runs to 13 residues.

J is TRBJ2-2 and V is TRBV10-2, with 10 positions matching TRBD2. This CDR3 is 17 amino acids long. J was trimmed by 0 bases and V by 6 bases; bases with no gene match: 7. Germline CDR1 and CDR2: WSHSY and SAAADI. The chain's CDR3 is CASRGLSGGANTGELFF. In DNA, the CDR3 is TGCGCCAGCAGGGGATTAAGCGGGGGGGCGAACACCGGGGAGCTGTTTTTT.

V usage is TRBV2 and J usage is TRBJ1-2; 8 bases agree with TRBD1. V lost 8 bases to trimming and J lost 7 bases; unmatched junction nucleotides: 6. The V gene's germline CDR1 is SNHLY and CDR2 FYNNEI. The CDR3 runs 12 residues. CDR3 nucleotide sequence: TGTGCCAGCGGGAACAGGGGGGGTGGCTACACCTTC. Encoded protein: CASGNRGGGYTF.

CDR3 in amino acids: CASSAPGYSTDTQYF. DNA of the CDR3: TGTGCCAGCAGTGCCCCAGGGTATAGCACAGATACGCAGTATTTT. The rearrangement links TRBV6-1 to TRBJ2-3, with D tentatively TRBD1 (5 bases). Trimming pared 4 bases from V and 0 bases from J, leaving 11 bases between. The CDR3 totals 15 residues. CDR1 is MNHNS, CDR2 SASEGT, per germline.

The rearrangement links TRBV6-4 to TRBJ1-2; maybe TRBD1 (5 bases). This CDR3 contains 13 residues. Per the germline V gene, CDR1 is MRHNA and CDR2 is SNTAGT. Trimming removed 3 bases at V and 7 bases at J, with 12 bases between. CDR3 sequence: CASSESGLGGYTF. The CDR3 DNA follows: TGTGCCAGCAGTGAATCGGGGCTCGGTGGCTACACCTTC.

The V call is TRBV5-1, the J call TRBJ2-3, with 9 bases fitting TRBD2. With 4 bases clipped from V and 6 bases from J, the junction kept 6 bases outside the gene matches. Germline-derived CDR1 and CDR2 are SGHRS and YFSETQ. The CDR3 totals 14 residues. The CDR3 nucleotides are TGCGCCAGCAGCCCGGGGACTAGCCCGGATACGCAGTATTTT. Protein sequence: CASSPGTSPDTQYF.

The chain couples TRBV2 to TRBJ2-1; 9 positions agree with TRBD1. V shed 4 bases and J 8 bases; nucleotides not matched to a gene: 3. The length of the CDR3 is 13 residues. Germline loops: CDR1 SNHLY, CDR2 FYNNEI. CDR3 in DNA: TGTGCCAGCAGTGGGGACAGGGCCCATGAGCAGTTCTTC. It yields the protein CASSGDRAHEQFF.

As DNA, the CDR3 is TGCGCCAGCAGTGAGGGACGGTTGAACACTGAAGCTTTCTTT. Its protein is CASSEGRLNTEAFF. The chain is built from TRBV10-1 and TRBJ1-1; no definite D call. CDR3 length: 14 amino acids. With 2 bases removed from V and 0 bases from J, the gap between germline ends came to 7 bases. Germline assignment: CDR1 WNHNN and CDR2 SYGVQD (reference sequence).

The chain joins TRBV2 to TRBJ1-2; 9 bases agree with TRBD1. The CDR3 is made up of 15 amino acids. The junction had 6 bases not matched to a gene; V was cut back by 4 bases and J by 3 bases. Germline V gene data show CDR1 as SNHLY and CDR2 as FYNNEI. CDR3 in amino acids: CASSGRTGVDYGYTF. The CDR3 DNA reads as TGTGCCAGCAGTGGGAGGACAGGGGTTGACTATGGCTACACCTTC.

This chain joins TRBV2 and TRBJ1-5; 7 nucleotides match TRBD1. Germline V gene lookup returns CDR1 SNHLY and CDR2 FYNNEI. V shed 5 bases, J shed 3 bases, and the junction held 7 bases outside the gene matches. The CDR3 length is 15 residues. CDR3 region: CASSKSGQINQPQHF. For the CDR3, the DNA is TGTGCCAGCAGTAAATCGGGACAGATCAATCAGCCCCAGCATTTT. The variable domain in full, completed from reference TRBV2 and TRBJ1-5, reads EPEVTQTPSHQVTQMGQEVILRCVPISNHLYFYWYRQILGQKVEFLVSFYNNEISEKSEIFDDQFSVERPDGSNFTLKIRSTKLEDSAMYFCASSKSGQINQPQHFGDGTRLSIL.